The 19 T cell receptor beta chains below come from one sample, sequenced in a study of CD8+ T cells in alopecia areata. The treatment: oral pan-JAK inhibitor, 5-10 mg twice daily. RNA extraction and reverse transcription yielded cDNA as sequencing template. TCRdb's table, derived via immunoSEQ multiplex PCR, lists solely in-frame clones and lacks some. The repertoire holds some 190,000 clones, more than 55% seen once, with 1.3% in the top ten. This sample comprised CD4+ T cells sorted from blood, obtained at approximately week 50, from a patient treated with tofacitinib. The receptors come from a human donor with alopecia areata.

This clone has only a few counts. The rearrangement uses TRBV29-1 and TRBJ2-3, with D maybe TRBD1 (6 bases). V lost 6 bases to trimming and J lost 4 bases, with 11 bases between them. The CDR3 is 12 residues long. Germline V gives CDR1 SQVTM, CDR2 ANQGSEA. As DNA, the CDR3 is TGCAGCGTCAACAGGGCCCCAGATACGCAGTATTTT. Translated: CSVNRAPDTQYF.

This clone was seen a few times. The chain links TRBV7-8 to TRBJ1-1; tentatively, D is TRBD1 (5 bases). In germline, CDR1 is SGHVS, CDR2 FQNEAQ. The germline V and J ends were trimmed by 5 bases and 1 base, with 20 bases remaining between them. CDR3 length equals 17 residues. CDR3 protein: CASSPRRAGLGNTEAFF. In nucleotides, the CDR3 is TGTGCCAGCAGCCCCCGGCGGGCAGGGCTCGGGAACACTGAAGCTTTCTTT.

This chain links TRBV27 with TRBJ2-3; a possible D gene is TRBD1 (5 bases). The CDR3 runs 15 residues. CDR1 MNHEY and CDR2 SMNVEV come from the germline V gene (reference sequence). Trimming stripped 1 base from V and 1 base from J, with 9 bases between. The CDR3 reads CASSLLGRGTDTQYF. The CDR3 DNA is TGTGCCAGCAGTTTATTAGGCAGGGGCACAGATACGCAGTATTTT.

This clone turned up a few times. A junction end diverges from the germline sequence, so it may reflect a read error. The chain carries TRBV20-1 and TRBJ2-3, with D possibly being TRBD1 (5 bases). Germline-derived CDR1 and CDR2 are DFQATT and SNEGSKA (reference sequence). This CDR3 is 11 amino acids long. CDR3 nucleotides: TGCAGTGCTAGAGATCCGCCAGGGCGTGATTTT. Its protein product is CSARDPPGRDF.

The rearrangement joins TRBV29-1 to TRBJ1-1; no firm D call. CDR1 and CDR2 from the germline V gene are SQVTM and ANQGSEA. The CDR3 spans 14 residues. Trimming removed 0 bases at V and 1 base at J, with 9 bases between. CDR3 sequence: CSVEDPDGNTEAFF. CDR3 DNA sequence: TGCAGCGTTGAAGACCCCGACGGGAACACTGAAGCTTTCTTT.

This rearrangement joins TRBV15 to TRBJ2-4; D remains unclear. Germline CDR1 and CDR2: LNHNV and YYDKDF (reference sequence). The CDR3 loop spans 15 amino acids. Trimming left V 3 bases short and J 3 bases short, with 12 bases between. The CDR3 protein is CATSRGDRNKNIQYF. CDR3 sequence (DNA): TGTGCCACCAGCAGGGGCGACCGGAACAAAAACATTCAGTACTTC.

This chain connects TRBV29-1 to TRBJ1-1; maybe TRBD1 (5 bases). The CDR3 totals 13 residues. CDR1 SQVTM and CDR2 ANQGSEA come from the germline V gene. The V gene lost 4 bases and the J gene lost 5 bases, with 14 bases spanning the gap. This chain's CDR3 is CSVVGGSRTEAFF. Here the CDR3 DNA reads TGCAGCGTTGTGGGGGGATCTAGAACTGAAGCTTTCTTT.

The chain is built from TRBV4-1 and TRBJ1-6; D may be TRBD1 (5 bases). The germline V gene has CDR1 MGHRA and CDR2 YSYEKL. CDR3 length: 20 residues. V was pared by 1 base and J by 5 bases, with 24 bases between. CDR3 protein: CASSQVLKARGDGNNSPLHF. CDR3 sequence (DNA): TGCGCCAGCAGCCAAGTTCTTAAGGCACGGGGGGACGGGAATAATTCACCCCTCCACTTT.

V usage is TRBV6-5 and J usage is TRBJ1-1; D not certain. Trimming took off 0 bases at V and 11 bases at J, with 13 bases between the two ends. The CDR3 is 13 residues long. The germline V gene has CDR1 MNHEY and CDR2 SVGAGI. This CDR3 is CASSYSTGIRAFF. The CDR3 DNA reads as TGTGCCAGCAGTTACTCGACGGGTATTAGGGCTTTCTTT.

This chain connects TRBV7-2 to TRBJ2-3; tentative D call: TRBD2 (6 bases). The ends were cut back, 3 bases at V and 0 bases at J, with 10 bases in the middle. Per the germline V gene, CDR1 is SGHTA and CDR2 is FQGNSA. The CDR3 loop spans 15 amino acids. The CDR3 sequence is CASSFPGTSTDTQYF. CDR3 bases: TGTGCCAGCAGCTTCCCGGGGACTAGCACAGATACGCAGTATTTT.

This clone has only a few counts. The gene calls are TRBV2 and TRBJ1-2; 7 bases fit TRBD1. This CDR3 is built from 12 residues. V lost 5 bases to trimming and J lost 8 bases; unmatched junction nucleotides: 5. Germline loops: CDR1 SNHLY, CDR2 FYNNEI. CDR3 bases: TGTGCCAGCAGTACTACAGGGGCCGGCTACACCTTC. Translation: CASSTTGAGYTF.

The V call is TRBV7-2, the J call TRBJ2-1; possible D gene TRBD1, 6 bases. V lost 2 bases, J lost 8 bases, and 7 bases lay in between. Per the germline V gene, CDR1 is SGHTA and CDR2 is FQGNSA. This CDR3 comprises 12 residues. In nucleotides, the CDR3 is TGTGCCAGCAGCTTAAACAGGGATGAGCAGTTCTTC. As protein: CASSLNRDEQFF.

This clone showed up many times. The rearrangement uses TRBV19 and TRBJ1-6; tentatively, D is TRBD1 (5 bases). The CDR3 is 15 residues long. Germline-derived CDR1 and CDR2 are LNHDA and SQIVND (reference sequence). Trimming stripped 5 bases from V and 9 bases from J, with 17 bases between. The DNA for the CDR3 is TGTGCCAGTAGTGGGGCCGGGACGGCCCTTTCACCCCTCCACTTT. Encoded protein: CASSGAGTALSPLHF.

The rearrangement joins TRBV18 to TRBJ1-2; 11 bases match TRBD1. The germline gives CDR1 KGHSH, CDR2 LQKENI. The CDR3 has 15 residues. J was trimmed by 2 bases and V by 1 base; bases with no gene match: 0. The CDR3 sequence is CASSPRDRGNYGYTF. CDR3 nucleotide sequence: TGTGCCAGCTCACCACGGGACAGGGGGAACTATGGCTACACCTTC. Full variable domain (outside the CDR3, taken from reference TRBV18 and TRBJ1-2): NAGVMQNPRHLVRRRGQEARLRCSPMKGHSHVYWYRQLPEEGLKFMVYLQKENIIDESGMPKERFSAEFPKEGPSILRIQQVVRGDSAAYFCASSPRDRGNYGYTFGSGTRLTVV.

The chain recombines TRBV11-2 with TRBJ1-6; D unresolved. Germline V gene sequence: CDR1 SGHAT, CDR2 FQNNGV. The CDR3 runs to 12 residues. V was trimmed by 5 bases and J by 14 bases, leaving 13 bases between them. CDR3 DNA sequence: TGTGCCAGCAGCCCCGGTCGATCTTCCCTCCACTTT. This sequence encodes CASSPGRSSLHF.

V is TRBV30 and J is TRBJ1-2, with a weak D call TRBD1 (6 bases). CDR1 is GTSNPN and CDR2 is SVGIG in the germline V gene (reference sequence). CDR3 length: 13 residues. V lost 8 bases and J 1 base, leaving 14 bases between the germline ends. The CDR3 DNA reads TGTGCCAGACGGGACATCAGTAACTATGGCTACACCTTC. Protein: CARRDISNYGYTF.

The V gene is TRBV7-9, the J gene TRBJ1-2, with 11 bases fitting TRBD1. The CDR3 is 13 residues long. CDR1 is SEHNR and CDR2 is FQNEAQ in the germline V gene (reference sequence). J lost 10 bases, V lost 4 bases, and 5 bases had no gene match. CDR3 amino acids: CASSSGTGGVYTF. In DNA form, the CDR3 reads TGTGCCAGCAGCTCCGGGACAGGGGGTGTCTACACCTTC.

The chain couples TRBV19 to TRBJ2-2; 12 bases are a match to TRBD1. Germline CDR1 is LNHDA and CDR2 is SQIVND (reference sequence). The CDR3 is 13 amino acids. V was clipped by 10 bases and J by 7 bases; unmatched bases: 4. Written as DNA, the CDR3 is TGTGCCATTGGGACAGGGGGCTTCGGGGAGCTGTTTTTT. Its translation is CAIGTGGFGELFF.

This chain connects TRBV29-1 to TRBJ2-2; 9 bases agree with TRBD1. Germline CDR1 SQVTM, CDR2 ANQGSEA. The CDR3 length is 14 residues. After removal of 6 bases from V and 2 bases from J, the junction contained 4 bases not matched to a gene. The CDR3 spells CSVRDRANTGELFF. The CDR3 DNA sequence: TGCAGCGTCAGGGACAGGGCTAACACCGGGGAGCTGTTTTTT.